These 7 T cell receptor beta chains came from one sample sequenced in a study of blood T cell repertoires in COVID-19. Produced via immunoSEQ multiplex PCR; TCRdb's table is partial and in-frame only. Of 300,000 to 350,000 clones in the sample, roughly 90% were seen once. Sequenced sample: PBMCs or T cells enriched from blood (not recorded which). The receptor set was obtained from a woman in her twenties or thirties who had recovered from COVID-19.

The chain is built from TRBV6-5 and TRBJ1-2; D might be TRBD1 (6 bases). This CDR3 contains 15 residues. Germline V gives CDR1 MNHEY, CDR2 SVGAGI. Trimming stripped 2 bases from V and 8 bases from J, with 18 bases between. The CDR3: CASSYNPGVDGGYTF. As DNA, the CDR3 is TGTGCCAGCAGTTACAATCCAGGGGTGGATGGAGGCTACACCTTC.

V usage is TRBV27 and J usage is TRBJ2-2; 8 nucleotides align to TRBD2. The V and J ends lost 6 bases and 0 bases, in that order; junction bases with no gene match: 12. The CDR3 sequence is 18 residues long. Germline V gene sequence: CDR1 MNHEY, CDR2 SMNVEV (reference sequence). CDR3 amino acids: CASSHGRGGATNTGELFF. The CDR3 coding sequence is TGTGCCAGCAGCCACGGACGGGGGGGCGCTACGAACACCGGGGAGCTGTTTTTT.

J is TRBJ2-3 and V is TRBV5-1; 11 bases are a match to TRBD1. The CDR3 is 15 amino acids. V was clipped by 2 bases and J by 4 bases; unmatched bases: 3. Germline V CDR1 and CDR2: SGHRS, YFSETQ. CDR3 in DNA: TGCGCCAGCAGCTTAGAGGGACAGGGGGCAGATACGCAGTATTTT. Its protein is CASSLEGQGADTQYF.

The chain carries TRBV4-3 and TRBJ1-4; TRBD1 is a possible D gene (6 bases). Germline loops: CDR1 LGHNA, CDR2 YSLEER. CDR3 size: 11 residues. Trimming took off 5 bases at V and 10 bases at J, with 8 bases between the two ends. The CDR3 reads CASSSRGKLFF. Written as DNA, the CDR3 is TGCGCCAGCAGCTCCAGGGGAAAACTGTTTTTT.

This CDR3 reads CASSPGQGVLYQETQYF. Written as DNA, the CDR3 is TGTGCCAGCAGCCCGGGACAGGGGGTTTTGTACCAAGAGACCCAGTACTTC. This chain uses TRBV14 with TRBJ2-5, with 11 bases matching TRBD1. The CDR3 contains 17 residues. Germline V lookup: CDR1 SGHDN, CDR2 FVKESK. The V and J ends lost 4 bases and 0 bases, in that order; junction bases with no gene match: 7.

Here the CDR3 DNA reads TGCAGCGTTGGGACAGCGAGCTCCTACGAGCAGTACTTC. Its protein is CSVGTASSYEQYF. The chain is built from TRBV29-1 and TRBJ2-7; TRBD1 is a possible D gene (6 bases). V lost 4 bases and J 0 bases, leaving 10 bases between the germline ends. CDR3 length: 13 amino acids. Germline lookup yields CDR1 SQVTM and CDR2 ANQGSEA.

This clone was seen more than once but under ten times. This chain uses TRBV6-5 with TRBJ2-7; D may be TRBD2 (5 bases). The V gene lost 2 bases and the J gene lost 6 bases, with 14 bases spanning the gap. Germline assignment: CDR1 MNHEY and CDR2 SVGAGI. The CDR3 covers 14 residues. This chain's CDR3 is CASSYGVGAVEQYF. The CDR3, as DNA: TGTGCCAGCAGTTACGGGGTAGGAGCGGTCGAGCAGTACTTC.